The following is a TCR beta chain sequence with its context. The time point here: baseline, week 1 (first vaccination visit). Specified treatment: pre-vaccination baseline after standard-of-care therapy. The CDR3 is made up of 16 amino acids. The V and J ends lost 3 bases and 4 bases respectively, with 15 bases between them. Looked up from germline, CDR1 is LNHDA and CDR2 is SQIVND (reference sequence). Assay used: immunoSEQ multiplex PCR; TCRdb lists only in-frame clones, some missing. The repertoire holds around 99,000 clones, with over 75% as singletons. This entry is derived from a study of a mutant IDH1 vaccine in newly diagnosed glioma.

Sequences were derived from PBMCs, sampled from a glioma patient treated with radiotherapy, temozolomide or both. The source is a man aged 35 to 55 with glioma. The V gene is TRBV19, the J gene TRBJ2-2; D not resolved. The CDR3 DNA is TGTGCCAGTAGTATGGGCCCGACCCGGGTCACCGGGGAGCTGTTTTTT. Protein product: CASSMGPTRVTGELFF.